This T cell receptor beta chain was captured by sequencing in a study of shared clonotypes between healthy human individuals. The ends were cut back, 0 bases at V and 5 bases at J, with 10 bases in the middle. In germline, CDR1 is LGHNA, CDR2 YSLEER. This CDR3 region has 14 residues. At a deep level, the assay was run. Each subset's genomic DNA was split evenly across several immunoSEQ plates. The assay was immunoSEQ multiplex PCR, and TCRdb's table has in-frame clones only and misses some. The table records about 1.5 million clones, roughly 95% of them present only once. Comment on this clone: The antigen remains unidentified.

Study observations and caveats: Non-shared clonotypes displayed generation probabilities falling below those of clonotypes present in all four donors. Generally, naive subsets came out with larger estimated richness than memory subsets.

The receptor's source is a man aged 25 to 40 in good health. The sample was naive CD4+ T cells sorted from blood. Subset given: CD45RA+ positively selected. V gene TRBV4-3 combines with J gene TRBJ1-1, with D tentatively TRBD1 (6 bases). CDR3 loop: CASSQDLGTTEAFF. The CDR3 DNA is TGCGCCAGCAGCCAAGATCTGGGGACAACTGAAGCTTTCTTT.